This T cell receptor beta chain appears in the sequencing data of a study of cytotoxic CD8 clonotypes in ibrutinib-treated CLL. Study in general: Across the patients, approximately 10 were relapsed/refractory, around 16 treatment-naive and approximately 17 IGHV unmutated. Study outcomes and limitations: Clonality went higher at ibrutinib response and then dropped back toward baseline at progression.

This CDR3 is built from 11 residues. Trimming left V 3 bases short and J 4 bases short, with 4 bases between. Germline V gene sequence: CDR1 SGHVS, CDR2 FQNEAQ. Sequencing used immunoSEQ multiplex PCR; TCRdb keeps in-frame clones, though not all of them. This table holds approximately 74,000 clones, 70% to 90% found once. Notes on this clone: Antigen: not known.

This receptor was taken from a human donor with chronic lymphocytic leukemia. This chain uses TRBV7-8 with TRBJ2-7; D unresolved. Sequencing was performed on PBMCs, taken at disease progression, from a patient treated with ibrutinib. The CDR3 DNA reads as TGTGCCAGCAGCTTCCAGTACGAGCAGTACTTC. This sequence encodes CASSFQYEQYF. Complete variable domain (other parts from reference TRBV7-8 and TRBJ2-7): GAGVSQSPRYKVAKRGQDVALRCDPISGHVSLFWYQQALGQGPEFLTYFQNEAQLDKSGLPSDRFFAERPEGSVSTLKIQRTQQEDSAVYLCASSFQYEQYFGPGTRLTVT.